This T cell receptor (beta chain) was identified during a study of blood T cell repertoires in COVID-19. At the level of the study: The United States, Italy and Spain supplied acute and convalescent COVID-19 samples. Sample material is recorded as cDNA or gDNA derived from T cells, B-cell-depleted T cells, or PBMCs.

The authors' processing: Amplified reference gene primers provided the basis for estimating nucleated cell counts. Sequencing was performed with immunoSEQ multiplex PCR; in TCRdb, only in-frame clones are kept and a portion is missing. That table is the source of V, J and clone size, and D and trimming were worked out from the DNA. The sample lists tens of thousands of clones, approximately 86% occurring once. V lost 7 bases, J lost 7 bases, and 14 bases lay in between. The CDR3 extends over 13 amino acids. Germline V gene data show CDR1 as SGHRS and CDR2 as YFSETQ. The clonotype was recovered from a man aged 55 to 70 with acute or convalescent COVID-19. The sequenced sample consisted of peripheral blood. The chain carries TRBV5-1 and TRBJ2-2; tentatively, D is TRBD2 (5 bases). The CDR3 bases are TGCGCCAGCTCCGGGGATCGTATCGGGGAGCTGTTTTTT. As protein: CASSGDRIGELFF.